What follows is one T cell receptor delta chain and its context. In its sample, this clone comes out as large (0.1 to 1%). This receptor's antigen is unknown. Base qualities are not recorded, but no much larger clone differs from it by a single base. This sample stems from a study of gamma-delta T cells after stem cell transplantation (dated by TCRdb to about 2016). Library creation used RT-PCR. TCRdb lists the instrument as Illumina MiSeq. The public reads were reprocessed by TCRdb using CATT, and rows of matching DNA were later combined. In this sample the table shows fewer than 2,000 delta-chain clones, approximately 4.8% of which occur a single time. About 52% of the sample is taken by the ten largest. The CDR3 goes from the cysteine to the phenylalanine over 16 residues. Only the CDR3 region is kept as DNA, spanning 48 bases read in frame from base 1. V loses 2 bases, J loses 5 bases, and the germline ends lie 12 bases apart. CDR1 and CDR2 are drawn from the germline V gene: GEAIGNYY, EKD.

The specimen was gamma-delta T cells. The sequence is built from TRDV2 and TRDJ3; the D region possibly corresponds to TRDD3 (5 bases align). The clonotype originates from a human donor. It is not recorded whose cells these are; they may come from a transplant donor. The nucleotides read TGTGCCTGTGACAGACTGGACCCCGGGGACACCCGACAGATGTTTTTC. Its product reads: CACDRLDPGDTRQMFF.